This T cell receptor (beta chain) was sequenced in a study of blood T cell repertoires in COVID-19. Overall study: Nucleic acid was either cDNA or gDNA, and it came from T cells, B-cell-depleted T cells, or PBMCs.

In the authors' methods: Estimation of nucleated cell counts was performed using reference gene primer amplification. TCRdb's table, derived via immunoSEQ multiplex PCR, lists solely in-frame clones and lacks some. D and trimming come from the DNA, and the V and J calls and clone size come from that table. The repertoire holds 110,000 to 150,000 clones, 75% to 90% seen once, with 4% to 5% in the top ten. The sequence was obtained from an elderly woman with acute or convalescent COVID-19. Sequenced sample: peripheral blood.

The CDR3 is CASSATRDRGLYTGELFF. The CDR3, as DNA: TGTGCCAGCAGCGCCACTCGGGACAGGGGTTTATACACCGGGGAGCTGTTTTTT. The gene calls are TRBV7-9 and TRBJ2-2; 10 positions agree with TRBD1. This CDR3 is built from 18 residues. CDR1 is SEHNR, CDR2 FQNEAQ, per germline (reference sequence). Trimming cost V 5 bases and J 3 bases; bases outside gene matches: 12. The entire variable domain, with the rest obtained from reference TRBV7-9 and TRBJ2-2, is as follows: DTGVSQNPRHKITKRGQNVTFRCDPISEHNRLYWYRQTLGQGPEFLTYFQNEAQLEKSRLLSDRFSAERPKGSFSTLEIQRTEQGDSAMYLCASSATRDRGLYTGELFFGEGSRLTVL.